These 11 T cell receptor beta chains share one sample of origin, sequenced in a study of blood T cell repertoires in COVID-19. Sequenced by immunoSEQ multiplex PCR; TCRdb stores in-frame clones only, minus some. The sample holds more than 20,000 clones; about 91% are singletons and the top ten take around 15%. Specimen: peripheral blood. The source of these receptors is a man between 65 and 79 years old with acute or convalescent COVID-19.

V and J are TRBV10-3 and TRBJ1-6, with TRBD1 matching over 12 bases. The CDR3 loop spans 19 amino acids. J was trimmed by 1 base and V by 4 bases; bases with no gene match: 8. Germline CDR1 ENHRY, CDR2 SYGVKD. The CDR3: CAISGAGTGGQSYNSPLHF. CDR3 in DNA: TGTGCCATCAGTGGTGCAGGGACAGGGGGCCAGTCCTATAATTCACCCCTCCACTTT.

The chain carries TRBV28 and TRBJ1-4; weak D call: TRBD1 (6 bases). The CDR3 spans 15 residues. CDR1 and CDR2 from the germline V gene are MDHEN and SYDVKM. V dropped 2 bases and J dropped 6 bases, with 13 bases sitting between them. The CDR3 loop reads CASSLEQGSDEKLFF. CDR3 in DNA: TGTGCCAGCAGTTTAGAACAGGGCTCAGATGAAAAACTGTTTTTT.

The V gene is TRBV11-2, the J gene TRBJ1-4; a possible D gene is TRBD1 (6 bases). Germline values: CDR1 SGHAT, CDR2 FQNNGV. This CDR3 spans 19 amino acids. V lost 3 bases and J lost 10, with 30 bases in between. The CDR3 protein is CASSFPENESRSGDGKLFF. Here the CDR3 DNA reads TGTGCCAGCAGCTTTCCAGAGAATGAAAGTAGATCAGGGGATGGAAAACTGTTTTTT.

The V call is TRBV7-2, the J call TRBJ1-4, with unresolved D. V dropped 3 bases and J dropped 1 base, with 9 bases sitting between them. This CDR3 is 15 amino acids long. Germline V lookup: CDR1 SGHTA, CDR2 FQGNSA. The chain's CDR3 is CASSFQSGTNEKLFF. The CDR3, as DNA: TGTGCCAGCAGCTTTCAGTCGGGAACTAATGAAAAACTGTTTTTT.

The rearrangement links TRBV9 to TRBJ2-5; D is possibly TRBD1 (5 bases). The CDR3 is 14 residues long. The germline V and J ends were trimmed by 0 bases and 1 base, with 7 bases remaining between them. Germline values: CDR1 SGDLS, CDR2 YYNGEE. For the CDR3, the DNA is TGTGCCAGCAGCGTAGGGGGCGGCCAAGAGACCCAGTACTTC. It codes for CASSVGGGQETQYF.

The V and J genes are TRBV29-1 and TRBJ2-5; TRBD1 aligns across 7 bases. CDR3 size: 13 residues. Germline V CDR1 and CDR2: SQVTM, ANQGSEA. V lost 5 bases to trimming and J lost 4 bases; unmatched junction nucleotides: 7. DNA for the CDR3: TGCAGCGTTCAACAGGGGATGGGAGAGACCCAGTACTTC. Translating gives CSVQQGMGETQYF.

The V call is TRBV6-5, the J call TRBJ2-7; 7 nucleotides agree with TRBD1. V lost 5 bases and J lost 0; bases outside the gene matches: 4. The CDR3 extends over 14 amino acids. The germline CDR1 and CDR2 sequences are MNHEY and SVGAGI. CDR3 in amino acids: CASSRDSYSYEQYF. The CDR3 region has the DNA TGTGCCAGCAGTCGGGACAGCTACTCCTACGAGCAGTACTTC.

DNA for the CDR3: TGCAGCGTTGAGGACAGCTCCTACGAGCAGTACTTC. Translated, it gives CSVEDSSYEQYF. The V gene is TRBV29-1, the J gene TRBJ2-7; perhaps TRBD1 as D (6 bases). Germline loops: CDR1 SQVTM, CDR2 ANQGSEA. V lost 3 bases and J 0 bases, leaving 6 bases between the germline ends. This CDR3 is built from 12 residues.

This rearrangement joins TRBV6-2 or TRBV6-3 to TRBJ2-7; TRBD2 matches at 10 bases. This CDR3 is 15 amino acids long. Losses at the gene ends were 2 bases for V and 4 bases for J; bases not matched to a gene: 5. Germline V gene data show CDR1 as MNHEY and CDR2 as SVGEGT. CDR3 residues: CASSYAASGSYEQYF. The CDR3 DNA follows: TGTGCCAGCAGTTACGCGGCTAGCGGGAGTTACGAGCAGTACTTC.

The chain is built from TRBV14 and TRBJ2-7; 9 bases align to TRBD1. V lost 2 bases to trimming and J lost 5 bases; unmatched junction nucleotides: 16. The CDR3 runs 18 residues. Germline V gives CDR1 SGHDN, CDR2 FVKESK. CDR3 residues: CASSQPPGQGRTKDEQYF. The CDR3 DNA sequence: TGTGCCAGCAGCCAACCCCCAGGACAGGGGCGTACCAAGGACGAGCAGTACTTC.

This chain joins TRBV7-2 and TRBJ2-1; D might be TRBD1 (7 bases). Trimming stripped 3 bases from V and 10 bases from J, with 19 bases between. The CDR3 covers 15 residues. Germline CDR1 SGHTA, CDR2 FQGNSA. The CDR3 DNA sequence: TGTGCCAGCAGCTTGGCGGGACTGACAGGGAGGGAGCAGTTCTTC. Translated: CASSLAGLTGREQFF.